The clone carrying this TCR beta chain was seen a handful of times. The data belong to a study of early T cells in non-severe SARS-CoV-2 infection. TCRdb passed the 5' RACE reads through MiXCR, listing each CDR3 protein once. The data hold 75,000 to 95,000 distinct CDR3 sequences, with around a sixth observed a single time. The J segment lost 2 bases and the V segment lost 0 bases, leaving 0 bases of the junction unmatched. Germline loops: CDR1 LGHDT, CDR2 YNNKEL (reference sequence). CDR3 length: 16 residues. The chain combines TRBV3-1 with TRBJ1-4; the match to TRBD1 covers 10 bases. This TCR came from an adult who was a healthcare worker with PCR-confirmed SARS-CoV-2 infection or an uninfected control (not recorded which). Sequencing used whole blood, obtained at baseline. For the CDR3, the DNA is TGTGCCAGCAGCCAAGAGGGACAGGGGACTAATGAAAAACTGTTTTTT. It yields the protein CASSQEGQGTNEKLFF.